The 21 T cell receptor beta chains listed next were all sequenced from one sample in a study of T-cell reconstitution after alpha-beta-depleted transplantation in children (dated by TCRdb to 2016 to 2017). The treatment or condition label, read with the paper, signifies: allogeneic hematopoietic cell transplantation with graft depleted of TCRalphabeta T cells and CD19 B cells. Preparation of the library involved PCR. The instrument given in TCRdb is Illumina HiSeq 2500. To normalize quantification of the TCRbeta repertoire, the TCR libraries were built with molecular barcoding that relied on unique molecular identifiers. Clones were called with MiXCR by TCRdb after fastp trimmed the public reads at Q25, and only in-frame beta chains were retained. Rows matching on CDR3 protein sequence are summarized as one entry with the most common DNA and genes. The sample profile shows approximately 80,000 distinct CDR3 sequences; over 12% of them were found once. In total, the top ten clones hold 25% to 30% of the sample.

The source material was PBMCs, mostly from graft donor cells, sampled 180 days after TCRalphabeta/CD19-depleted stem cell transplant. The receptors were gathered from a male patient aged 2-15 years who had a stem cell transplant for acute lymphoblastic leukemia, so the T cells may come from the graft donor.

This CDR3 is CASSLVNSPLHF. The DNA for the CDR3 is TGTGCCAGCAGCCTAGTTAATTCACCCCTCCACTTT. The rearrangement joins TRBV7-2 to TRBJ1-6, with D hard to call. This CDR3 contains 12 residues. Trimming shortened V by 5 bases and J by 6 bases, and 5 bases separated the two germline ends. From germline, CDR1 is SGHTA and CDR2 FQGNSA. Combining the CDR3 with reference TRBV7-2 and TRBJ1-6 gives the whole variable domain GAGVSQSPSNKVTEKGKDVELRCDPISGHTALYWYRQSLGQGLEFLIYFQGNSAPDKSGLPSDRFSAERTGGSVSTLTIQRTQQEDSAVYLCASSLVNSPLHFGNGTRLTVT.

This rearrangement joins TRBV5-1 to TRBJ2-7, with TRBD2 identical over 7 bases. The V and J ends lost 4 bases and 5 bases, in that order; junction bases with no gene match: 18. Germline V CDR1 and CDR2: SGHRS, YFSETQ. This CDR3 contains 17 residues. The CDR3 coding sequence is TGCGCCAGCAGCCTGTTAAAACGTGGCGGGAGAGAGAACGAGCAGTACTTC. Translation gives CASSLLKRGGRENEQYF.

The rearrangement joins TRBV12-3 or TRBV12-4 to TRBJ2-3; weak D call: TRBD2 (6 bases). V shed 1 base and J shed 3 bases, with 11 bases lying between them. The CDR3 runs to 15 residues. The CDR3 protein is CASSLGLVLTDTQYF. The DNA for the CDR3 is TGTGCCAGCAGTTTAGGACTAGTTCTGACAGATACGCAGTATTTT.

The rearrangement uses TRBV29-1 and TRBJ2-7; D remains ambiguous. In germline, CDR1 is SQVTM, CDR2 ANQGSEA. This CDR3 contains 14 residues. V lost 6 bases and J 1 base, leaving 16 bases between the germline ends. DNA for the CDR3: TGCAGCGTGAAGATACTGACACAATCCTACGAGCAGTACTTC. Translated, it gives CSVKILTQSYEQYF.

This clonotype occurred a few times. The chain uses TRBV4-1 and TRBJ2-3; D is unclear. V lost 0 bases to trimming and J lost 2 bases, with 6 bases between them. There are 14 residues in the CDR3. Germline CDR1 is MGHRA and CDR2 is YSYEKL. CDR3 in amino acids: CASSQEHATDTQYF. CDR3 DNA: TGCGCCAGCAGCCAAGAACACGCCACAGATACGCAGTATTTT.

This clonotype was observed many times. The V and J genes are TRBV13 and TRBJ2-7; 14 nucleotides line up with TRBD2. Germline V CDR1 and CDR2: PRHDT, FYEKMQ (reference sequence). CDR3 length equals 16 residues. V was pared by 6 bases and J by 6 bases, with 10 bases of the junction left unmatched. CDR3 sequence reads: CASSNKTSGRGSEQYF. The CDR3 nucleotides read TGTGCCAGCAGTAACAAGACTAGCGGGAGGGGGAGCGAGCAGTACTTC.

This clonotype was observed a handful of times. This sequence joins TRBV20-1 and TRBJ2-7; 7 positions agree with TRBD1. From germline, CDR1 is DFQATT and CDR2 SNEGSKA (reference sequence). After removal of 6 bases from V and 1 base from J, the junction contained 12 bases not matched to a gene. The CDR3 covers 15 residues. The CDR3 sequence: CSARLQGYNSYEQYF. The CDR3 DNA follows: TGCAGTGCACGCTTACAGGGGTACAATTCCTACGAGCAGTACTTC.

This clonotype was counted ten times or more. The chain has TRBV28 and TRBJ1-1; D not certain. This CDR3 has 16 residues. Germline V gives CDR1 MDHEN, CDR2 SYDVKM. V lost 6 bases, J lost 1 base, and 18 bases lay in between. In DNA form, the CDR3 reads TGTGCCAGCAGCTTTTCCTTTTCGGTGGGGAACACTGAAGCTTTCTTT. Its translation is CASSFSFSVGNTEAFF.

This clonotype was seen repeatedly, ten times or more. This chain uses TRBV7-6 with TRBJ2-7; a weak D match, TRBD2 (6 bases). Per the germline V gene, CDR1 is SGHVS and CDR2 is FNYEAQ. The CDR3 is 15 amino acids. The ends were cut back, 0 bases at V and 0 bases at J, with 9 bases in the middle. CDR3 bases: TGTGCCAGCAGCTTAGCGGTCGGGGGCTCCTACGAGCAGTACTTC. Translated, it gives CASSLAVGGSYEQYF.

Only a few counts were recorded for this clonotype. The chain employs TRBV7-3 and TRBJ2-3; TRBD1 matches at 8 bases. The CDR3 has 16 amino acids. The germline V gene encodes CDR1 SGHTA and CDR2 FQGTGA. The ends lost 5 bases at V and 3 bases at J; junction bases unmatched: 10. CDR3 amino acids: CASSPRWTGRTDTQYF. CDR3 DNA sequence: TGTGCCAGCAGCCCCCGCTGGACAGGGAGGACAGATACGCAGTATTTT.

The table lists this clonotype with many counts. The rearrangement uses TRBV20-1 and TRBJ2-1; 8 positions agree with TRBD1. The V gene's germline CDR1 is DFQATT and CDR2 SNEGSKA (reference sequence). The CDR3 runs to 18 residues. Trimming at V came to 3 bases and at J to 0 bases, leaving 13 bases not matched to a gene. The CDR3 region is CSARRGGQGAPSYNEQFF. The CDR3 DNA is TGCAGTGCTAGGCGCGGTGGGCAGGGGGCCCCCTCCTACAATGAGCAGTTCTTC.

The CDR3 bases are TGTGCCAGCAGCGAAGGGTACACCGGGGAGCTGTTTTTT. As protein: CASSEGYTGELFF. The chain joins TRBV27 to TRBJ2-2; D is unresolved. The CDR3 spans 13 residues. Germline assignment: CDR1 MNHEY and CDR2 SMNVEV (reference sequence). Trimming removed 6 bases at V and 3 bases at J, with 8 bases between.

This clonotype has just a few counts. The CDR3 sequence is CASSRDRPIYGYTF. CDR3 DNA: TGTGCCAGCAGTCGGGACCGACCAATCTATGGCTACACCTTC. This chain connects TRBV7-2 to TRBJ1-2, with D maybe TRBD1 (5 bases). Germline CDR1 SGHTA, CDR2 FQGNSA. Trimming stripped 6 bases from V and 4 bases from J, with 15 bases between. The CDR3 runs to 14 residues.

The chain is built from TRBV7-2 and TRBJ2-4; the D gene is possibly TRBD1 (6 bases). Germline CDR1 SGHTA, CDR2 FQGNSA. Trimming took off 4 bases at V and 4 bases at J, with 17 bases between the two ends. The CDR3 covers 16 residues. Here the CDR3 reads CASSSFRGKSKNIQYF. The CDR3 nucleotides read TGTGCCAGCAGCTCTTTCAGGGGAAAATCGAAAAACATTCAGTACTTC.

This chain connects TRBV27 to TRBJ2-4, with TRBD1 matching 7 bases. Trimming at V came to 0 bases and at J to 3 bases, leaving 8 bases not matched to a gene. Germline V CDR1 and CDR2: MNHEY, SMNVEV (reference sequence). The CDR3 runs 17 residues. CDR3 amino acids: CASSLSMGDRVKNIQYF. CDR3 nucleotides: TGTGCCAGCAGTTTATCGATGGGGGACAGAGTCAAAAACATTCAGTACTTC.

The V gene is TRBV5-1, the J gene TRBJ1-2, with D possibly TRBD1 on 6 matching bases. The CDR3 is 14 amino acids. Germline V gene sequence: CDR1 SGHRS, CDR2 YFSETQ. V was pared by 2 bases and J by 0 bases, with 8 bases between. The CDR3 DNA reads TGCGCCAGCAGCTTTACAGGGTCTAACTATGGCTACACCTTC. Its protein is CASSFTGSNYGYTF.

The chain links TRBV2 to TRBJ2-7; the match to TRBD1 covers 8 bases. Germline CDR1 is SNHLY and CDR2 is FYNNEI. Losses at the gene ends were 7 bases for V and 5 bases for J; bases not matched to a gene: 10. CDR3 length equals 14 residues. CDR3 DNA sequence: TGTGCCAGCATCCCGCGGGACAGGTTCAACGAGCAGTACTTC. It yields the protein CASIPRDRFNEQYF.

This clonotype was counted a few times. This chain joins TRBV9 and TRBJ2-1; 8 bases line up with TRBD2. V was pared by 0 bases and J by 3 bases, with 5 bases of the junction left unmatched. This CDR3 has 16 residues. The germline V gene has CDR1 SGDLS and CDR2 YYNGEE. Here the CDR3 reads CASSVGGTSGYNEQFF. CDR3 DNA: TGTGCCAGCAGCGTAGGGGGAACTAGCGGCTACAATGAGCAGTTCTTC.

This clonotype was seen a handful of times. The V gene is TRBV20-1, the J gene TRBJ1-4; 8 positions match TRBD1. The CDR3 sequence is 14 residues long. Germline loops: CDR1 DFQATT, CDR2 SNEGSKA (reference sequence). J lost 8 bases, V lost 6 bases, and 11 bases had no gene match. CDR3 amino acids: CSAKYRGRQEKLFF. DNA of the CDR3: TGCAGTGCAAAATACAGGGGGAGGCAGGAAAAACTGTTTTTT.

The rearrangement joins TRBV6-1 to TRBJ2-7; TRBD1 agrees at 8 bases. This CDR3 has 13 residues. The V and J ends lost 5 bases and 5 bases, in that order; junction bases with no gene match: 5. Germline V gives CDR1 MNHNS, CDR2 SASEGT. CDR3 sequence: CASSQDRAHEQYF. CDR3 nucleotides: TGTGCCAGCAGTCAGGACAGGGCCCACGAGCAGTACTTC.

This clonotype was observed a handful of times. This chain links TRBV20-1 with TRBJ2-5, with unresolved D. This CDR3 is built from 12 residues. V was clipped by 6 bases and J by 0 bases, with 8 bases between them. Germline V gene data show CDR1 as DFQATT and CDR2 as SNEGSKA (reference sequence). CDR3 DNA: TGCAGTGCCACAGAGTACCAAGAGACCCAGTACTTC. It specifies CSATEYQETQYF.